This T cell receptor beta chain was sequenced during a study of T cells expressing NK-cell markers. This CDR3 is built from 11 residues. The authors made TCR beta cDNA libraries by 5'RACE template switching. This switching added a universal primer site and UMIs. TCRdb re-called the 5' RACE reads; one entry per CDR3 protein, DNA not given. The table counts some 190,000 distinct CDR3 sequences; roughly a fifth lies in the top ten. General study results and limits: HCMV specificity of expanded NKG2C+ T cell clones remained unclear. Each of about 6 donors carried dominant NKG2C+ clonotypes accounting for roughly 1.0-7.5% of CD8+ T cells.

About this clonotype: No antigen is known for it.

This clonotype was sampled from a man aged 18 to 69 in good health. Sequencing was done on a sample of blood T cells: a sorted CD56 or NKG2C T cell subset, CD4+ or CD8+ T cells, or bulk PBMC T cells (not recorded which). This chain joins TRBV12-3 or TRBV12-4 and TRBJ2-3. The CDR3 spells CASSLTDTQYF.